This entry lists 19 T cell receptor beta chains sequenced from one sample in a study of monozygotic twins with inflammatory bowel disease. Following a re-call of the 5' RACE reads, TCRdb has one entry per CDR3 protein and lacks DNA. The sample table sets out 420,000 or so distinct CDR3 sequences. The specimen sequenced was blood. These receptors were collected from a human donor with ulcerative colitis or Crohn's disease, or a healthy co-twin of an affected twin (not recorded which).

The V and J genes are TRBV11-1 and TRBJ1-1; the D gene TCRdb calls, TRBD1, cannot be checked with no DNA. The germline CDR1 and CDR2 sequences are SGHAT and FQDESV (reference sequence). The CDR3 is 18 residues long. Here the CDR3 reads CASSLAGTGGGRGTEAFF.

The rearrangement uses TRBV19 and TRBJ1-1. CDR1 and CDR2 (germline): LNHDA, SQIVND (reference sequence). This CDR3 has 13 residues. This CDR3 reads CASSRFRESEAFF.

The chain has TRBV5-1 and TRBJ2-7; without DNA, the TCRdb call of TRBD1 cannot be checked. Germline assignment: CDR1 SGHRS and CDR2 YFSETQ. This CDR3 comprises 15 residues. CDR3 amino acids: CASSSTGTEPYEQYF. The full variable domain, with the rest looked up from reference TRBV5-1 and TRBJ2-7, is KAGVTQTPRYLIKTRGQQVTLSCSPISGHRSVSWYQQTPGQGLQFLFEYFSETQRNKGNFPGRFSGRQFSNSRSEMNVSTLELGDSALYLCASSSTGTEPYEQYFGPGTRLTVT.

The chain recombines TRBV28 with TRBJ1-1; TCRdb picks TRBD1, but there is no DNA to check that call. The CDR3 totals 16 residues. Looked up from germline, CDR1 is MDHEN and CDR2 is SYDVKM. This chain's CDR3 is CASSPAMTGMNTEAFF.

This chain links TRBV10-3 with TRBJ2-5. The germline gives CDR1 ENHRY, CDR2 SYGVKD. This CDR3 has 11 amino acids. The chain's CDR3 is CAIRQEETQYF.

This chain uses TRBV6-6 with TRBJ1-6; as DNA is missing, the TRBD1 call by TCRdb cannot be tested. Germline CDR1 and CDR2: MNHNY and SVGAGI (reference sequence). This CDR3 has 14 residues. CDR3: CASSYPGGNSPLHF.

This chain uses TRBV6-2 or TRBV6-3 with TRBJ2-3; there is no DNA to check the TCRdb D call of TRBD2. The germline V gene encodes CDR1 MNHEY and CDR2 SVGEGT. The CDR3 has 16 residues. CDR3: CASSYGGRPSTDTQYF.

V is TRBV18 and J is TRBJ2-1. The CDR3 runs to 12 residues. The germline gives CDR1 KGHSH, CDR2 LQKENI. This CDR3 reads CASSMYLNEQFF.

The chain has TRBV24-1 and TRBJ2-3. Germline V lookup: CDR1 KGHDR, CDR2 SFDVKD. CDR3 length equals 15 residues. CDR3 sequence reads: CATARSAASTDTQYF.

V usage is TRBV29-1 and J usage is TRBJ1-5. Per germline, CDR1 SQVTM and CDR2 ANQGSEA. CDR3 size: 13 residues. CDR3 in amino acids: CSAGHSSNQPQHF.

The gene calls are TRBV15 and TRBJ2-7; lacking DNA, the TRBD1 call made by TCRdb goes unchecked. This CDR3 contains 14 residues. Germline V gene sequence: CDR1 LNHNV, CDR2 YYDKDF (reference sequence). The CDR3 is CATSRGDVSYEQYF. Supplemented by reference TRBV15 and TRBJ2-7, the full variable domain reads DAMVIQNPRYQVTQFGKPVTLSCSQTLNHNVMYWYQQKSSQAPKLLFHYYDKDFNNEADTPDNFQSRRPNTSFCFLDIRSPGLGDTAMYLCATSRGDVSYEQYFGPGTRLTVT.

This chain links TRBV5-1 with TRBJ1-2; TCRdb returns TRBD1, unconfirmable since there is no DNA. The CDR3 consists of 15 residues. In germline, CDR1 is SGHRS, CDR2 YFSETQ. The chain's CDR3 is CASSLLDRGTNNRTF.

The CDR3 here is CASSQQGGRSGELFF. The V call is TRBV4-1, the J call TRBJ2-2; with no DNA, the TCRdb D assignment of TRBD1 cannot be verified. Germline V gene lookup returns CDR1 MGHRA and CDR2 YSYEKL. The CDR3 spans 15 residues.

The V and J genes are TRBV18 and TRBJ2-7; the D gene TCRdb calls, TRBD1, cannot be checked with no DNA. The CDR3 spans 16 residues. Germline loops: CDR1 KGHSH, CDR2 LQKENI. The CDR3: CASSPTWGQGAYEQYF.

This chain joins TRBV7-9 and TRBJ2-3. This CDR3 contains 13 residues. Germline CDR1 SEHNR, CDR2 FQNEAQ (reference sequence). The CDR3 sequence: CASSFPISDTQYF.

This chain connects TRBV10-3 to TRBJ2-1; lacking DNA, the TRBD2 call made by TCRdb goes unchecked. The germline V gene has CDR1 ENHRY and CDR2 SYGVKD. CDR3 size: 14 residues. The CDR3 region is CAIRVGLAGDEQFF.

V is TRBV2 and J is TRBJ2-5; TCRdb's D gene call, TRBD2, goes unchecked for lack of DNA. CDR1 and CDR2 from the germline V gene are SNHLY and FYNNEI. The CDR3 contains 14 residues. CDR3 sequence reads: CASRLARGQETQYF.

The V and J genes are TRBV29-1 and TRBJ2-2; TCRdb's D call, TRBD2, is unchecked because there is no DNA. The CDR3 is 15 amino acids. The germline V gene encodes CDR1 SQVTM and CDR2 ANQGSEA. CDR3 amino acids: CSVPGLAGNTGELFF.

The chain employs TRBV7-9 and TRBJ2-1; TCRdb picks TRBD2, but there is no DNA to check that call. CDR1 is SEHNR and CDR2 is FQNEAQ in the germline V gene (reference sequence). CDR3 length: 16 amino acids. CDR3 protein: CASSQLRGGVHNEQFF.